Each of the 30 T cell receptor beta chains below was sequenced from the same sample in a study of shared clonotypes between healthy human individuals. Assay: immunoSEQ multiplex PCR; the TCRdb copy retains only in-frame clones and omits some. The sample yields about 2.4 million clones, under 95% seen once. Material: naive CD4+ T cells from PBMCs. Subset of the sample: CD45RA+ positively selected. Source of these receptors: a man aged 18-30 years in good health. Some clones in this sample may be carry-over from other donors' samples.

The chain employs TRBV28 and TRBJ2-5; D is perhaps TRBD2 (6 bases). V was cut by 3 bases and J by 6 bases, with 8 bases left in between. CDR3 size: 12 residues. From germline, CDR1 is MDHEN and CDR2 SYDVKM. CDR3 region: CASSLGGKTQYF. The CDR3 nucleotides are TGTGCCAGCAGTTTGGGGGGTAAGACCCAGTACTTC.

CDR3 in DNA: TGTGCCAGCAGCGAATATGCAGGTAGGGTGGAAACCTACGAGCAGTACTTC. Translating it yields CASSEYAGRVETYEQYF. The V gene is TRBV2, the J gene TRBJ2-7; D call uncertain. Trimming took off 6 bases at V and 2 bases at J, with 23 bases between the two ends. The CDR3 spans 17 residues. Germline V lookup: CDR1 SNHLY, CDR2 FYNNEI.

Details on this clone: Other DNA sequences within the sample encode an identical CDR3. The CDR3 DNA follows: TGCGCCAGCAGCTTGGCCCCACAAGAGACCCAGTACTTC. It codes for CASSLAPQETQYF. This chain links TRBV5-1 with TRBJ2-5; D is unresolved. Trimming removed 0 bases at V and 2 bases at J, with 5 bases between. The germline gives CDR1 SGHRS, CDR2 YFSETQ. The CDR3 consists of 13 residues. The full variable domain, in which reference TRBV5-1 and TRBJ2-5 provide the parts outside the CDR3, is KAGVTQTPRYLIKTRGQQVTLSCSPISGHRSVSWYQQTPGQGLQFLFEYFSETQRNKGNFPGRFSGRQFSNSRSEMNVSTLELGDSALYLCASSLAPQETQYFGPGTRLLVL.

The chain recombines TRBV5-4 with TRBJ2-3, with TRBD1 matching over 7 bases. Germline V gives CDR1 SGHNT, CDR2 YYREEE (reference sequence). This CDR3 contains 14 residues. Trimming took 6 bases from V and 6 from J; bases not matched to a gene: 10. The CDR3 DNA reads as TGTGCCAGCAATCCGGGACAGCTTGTGGATACGCAGTATTTT. Residues: CASNPGQLVDTQYF.

In regard to this clone: This sample also contains other DNA sequences that code for the same CDR3. V gene TRBV7-9 combines with J gene TRBJ2-7; D ambiguous. The CDR3 contains 15 residues. V lost 5 bases, J lost 6 bases, and 20 bases lay in between. Germline-derived CDR1 and CDR2 are SEHNR and FQNEAQ (reference sequence). This CDR3 is CASSTTDLTTGEQYF. The DNA for the CDR3 is TGTGCCAGCAGCACCACGGACCTCACGACCGGCGAGCAGTACTTC.

The chain employs TRBV6-5 and TRBJ2-5; D call uncertain. The germline V and J ends were trimmed by 6 bases and 2 bases, with 4 bases remaining between them. Germline V gives CDR1 MNHEY, CDR2 SVGAGI. CDR3 size: 11 residues. DNA of the CDR3: TGTGCCAGCAGGCGTCAAGAGACCCAGTACTTC. Translating gives CASRRQETQYF.

This rearrangement joins TRBV5-4 to TRBJ2-5; D possibly corresponds to TRBD2 (6 bases). Germline CDR1 reads SGHNT; CDR2 reads YYREEE (reference sequence). V lost 4 bases to trimming and J lost 2 bases, with 12 bases between them. This CDR3 contains 14 residues. CDR3: CASSRDGTQETQYF. CDR3 nucleotide sequence: TGTGCCAGCAGCCGGGACGGGACTCAAGAGACCCAGTACTTC.

CDR3 region: CASSLPRDRDPEAFF. CDR3 in DNA: TGTGCCAGCAGCCTCCCACGGGACAGGGACCCTGAAGCTTTCTTT. The rearrangement links TRBV28 to TRBJ1-1; 9 bases are a match to TRBD1. CDR3 length: 15 residues. Germline V gene data show CDR1 as MDHEN and CDR2 as SYDVKM. The junction had 11 bases not matched to a gene; V was cut back by 6 bases and J by 6 bases.

V and J are TRBV19 and TRBJ2-7; D is unresolved. CDR1 LNHDA and CDR2 SQIVND come from the germline V gene (reference sequence). The CDR3 spans 15 residues. Trimming took 4 bases from V and 3 from J, leaving 16 bases between them. The CDR3 reads CASSSPGRSFYEQYF. The CDR3 nucleotides are TGTGCCAGTAGTAGCCCCGGCAGGTCGTTCTACGAGCAGTACTTC.

This chain joins TRBV5-5 and TRBJ1-3; D is ambiguous. Germline loops: CDR1 SGHKS, CDR2 YYEKEE (reference sequence). Trimming cost V 0 bases and J 3 bases, with 4 bases left between them. The length of the CDR3 is 13 residues. The CDR3 is CASSLEGGNTIYF. The CDR3 nucleotides are TGTGCCAGCAGCTTGGAAGGTGGAAACACCATATATTTT. Using reference TRBV5-5 and TRBJ1-3 for the parts outside the CDR3, the full variable domain is DAGVTQSPTHLIKTRGQQVTLRCSPISGHKSVSWYQQVLGQGPQFIFQYYEKEERGRGNFPDRFSARQFPNYSSELNVNALLLGDSALYLCASSLEGGNTIYFGEGSWLTVV.

This clone was seen once. This chain joins TRBV5-6 and TRBJ2-3; D is perhaps TRBD2 (5 bases). The V gene's germline CDR1 is SGHDT and CDR2 YYEEEE. This CDR3 has 13 residues. V lost 5 bases and J lost 6, with 13 bases in between. The CDR3 loop is CASSRTLLDTQYF. CDR3 coding DNA: TGTGCCAGCAGTCGGACTCTCTTGGATACGCAGTATTTT.

The chain links TRBV28 to TRBJ1-2; 7 bases are a match to TRBD1. Germline V lookup: CDR1 MDHEN, CDR2 SYDVKM. V shed 11 bases, J shed 8 bases, and the junction held 11 bases outside the gene matches. The CDR3 extends over 12 amino acids. CDR3 coding DNA: TGTGCCGCTACCCGGGACAGTGCAGGCTACACCTTC. Its translation: CAATRDSAGYTF.

The J gene is TRBJ2-5, the V gene TRBV5-1; 8 positions match TRBD1. With V trimmed by 3 bases and J by 5 bases, 6 bases remained unmatched. The V gene's germline CDR1 is SGHRS and CDR2 YFSETQ. There are 14 residues in the CDR3. The CDR3 coding sequence is TGCGCCAGCAGCTACGGACAGGGACGGGAGACCCAGTACTTC. Amino acids: CASSYGQGRETQYF.

J is TRBJ2-1 and V is TRBV5-4; 7 nucleotides align to TRBD1. Germline CDR1 and CDR2: SGHNT and YYREEE (reference sequence). J gave up 7 bases and V 1 base, and 11 bases lay outside the gene matches. The CDR3 is 16 amino acids. CDR3 DNA: TGTGCCAGCAGCTTGAGAGGACAGGAAAAGGCGAATGAGCAGTTCTTC. As protein: CASSLRGQEKANEQFF.

This clone has just a few counts. The chain couples TRBV28 to TRBJ1-3; D gene unclear. Germline V gene sequence: CDR1 MDHEN, CDR2 SYDVKM. The CDR3 runs to 11 residues. V lost 1 base and J lost 8, with 3 bases in between. CDR3 sequence: CASSLSDTIYF. In DNA, the CDR3 is TGTGCCAGCAGTTTATCGGACACCATATATTTT.

CDR3 sequence (DNA): TGTGCCAGCAGCATTCGGACTAACACAGATACGCAGTATTTT. Residues: CASSIRTNTDTQYF. The chain uses TRBV9 and TRBJ2-3, with TRBD2 as a possible D gene (6 bases). In germline, CDR1 is SGDLS, CDR2 YYNGEE. The CDR3 contains 14 residues. V was cut by 4 bases and J by 2 bases, with 11 bases left in between.

V usage is TRBV30 and J usage is TRBJ1-2; 8 bases fit TRBD1. The length of the CDR3 is 16 residues. V lost 2 bases, J lost 8 bases, and 16 bases stayed unmatched. Germline V gene lookup returns CDR1 GTSNPN and CDR2 SVGIG (reference sequence). The CDR3 is CAWSWKQGQGGGGYTF. The CDR3 DNA follows: TGTGCCTGGAGTTGGAAACAAGGACAGGGAGGAGGCGGCTACACCTTC.

The rearrangement joins TRBV30 to TRBJ1-5; TRBD1 might be the D (5 bases). V was pared by 3 bases and J by 3 bases, with 12 bases between. The CDR3 length is 14 residues. Germline lookup yields CDR1 GTSNPN and CDR2 SVGIG (reference sequence). The DNA for the CDR3 is TGTGCCTGGAGGGAGGGCAGGGACAATCAGCCCCAGCATTTT. This codes for CAWREGRDNQPQHF.

The chain carries TRBV11-3 and TRBJ1-1, with D hard to call. CDR1 is SGHNT and CDR2 is YENEEA in the germline V gene. Trimming removed 2 bases from V and 0 bases from J, with 4 bases in between. The CDR3 runs to 13 residues. The CDR3 region has the DNA TGTGCCAGCAGCTTACATGTGAACACTGAAGCTTTCTTT. It encodes CASSLHVNTEAFF.

The V and J genes are TRBV2 and TRBJ2-7, with D possibly TRBD1 on 5 matching bases. V was pared by 6 bases and J by 2 bases, with 5 bases between. Germline V gene data show CDR1 as SNHLY and CDR2 as FYNNEI. The length of the CDR3 is 11 residues. As DNA, the CDR3 is TGTGCCAGCAGGGGGCCCTACGAGCAGTACTTC. Amino acids: CASRGPYEQYF. The full variable domain, completed using reference TRBV2 and TRBJ2-7, is EPEVTQTPSHQVTQMGQEVILRCVPISNHLYFYWYRQILGQKVEFLVSFYNNEISEKSEIFDDQFSVERPDGSNFTLKIRSTKLEDSAMYFCASRGPYEQYFGPGTRLTVT.

The CDR3, as DNA: TGTGCCAGCAGGAGCGGGGCTAGCGGGGGTAATGAGCAGTTCTTC. It specifies CASRSGASGGNEQFF. This sequence joins TRBV21-1 and TRBJ2-1; TRBD2, the table's D call, was not compared with the DNA. TRBV21-1 is a pseudogene. The CDR3 contains 15 residues.

The rearrangement joins TRBV5-1 to TRBJ2-2, with unresolved D. The germline CDR1 and CDR2 sequences are SGHRS and YFSETQ. The CDR3 contains 14 residues. Deletions cut 4 bases from V and 6 bases from J, with 13 bases between. The CDR3 loop is CASSPDRTAGELFF. Here the CDR3 DNA reads TGCGCCAGCAGCCCGGACCGAACCGCCGGGGAGCTGTTTTTT.

In DNA form, the CDR3 reads TGTGCCAGCAGTTACGTCGTAGGAGGGTTAAATGGCTACACCTTC. Its protein product is CASSYVVGGLNGYTF. V usage is TRBV6-6 and J usage is TRBJ1-2; no clear D gene. Germline V lookup: CDR1 MNHNY, CDR2 SVGAGI (reference sequence). Trimming left V 2 bases short and J 6 bases short, with 16 bases between. The CDR3 length is 15 residues.

The chain employs TRBV7-9 and TRBJ2-3; no definite D call. This CDR3 spans 13 amino acids. Germline values: CDR1 SEHNR, CDR2 FQNEAQ (reference sequence). Trimming took 3 bases from V and 3 from J, leaving 7 bases between them. In nucleotides, the CDR3 is TGTGCCAGCAGCTTCAAAAATACAGATACGCAGTATTTT. Translating it yields CASSFKNTDTQYF.

The V and J genes are TRBV28 and TRBJ2-3; 7 bases map to TRBD2. The CDR3 contains 15 residues. V gave up 2 bases and J gave up 4 bases; unmatched junction bases: 6. Germline assignment: CDR1 MDHEN and CDR2 SYDVKM. CDR3 sequence: CASSLGGAGADTQYF. CDR3 sequence (DNA): TGTGCCAGCAGTTTAGGGGGTGCGGGAGCAGATACGCAGTATTTT.

This clone was counted only a few times. The V gene is TRBV7-3, the J gene TRBJ1-2; 8 bases fit TRBD1. Germline loops: CDR1 SGHTA, CDR2 FQGTGA. The CDR3 length is 13 residues. With 5 bases clipped from V and 6 bases from J, the junction kept 5 bases outside the gene matches. The CDR3 spells CASSARTGNGYTF. CDR3 bases: TGTGCCAGCAGCGCCCGGACAGGGAATGGCTACACCTTC.

The chain combines TRBV6-4 with TRBJ2-7; 9 bases align to TRBD1. After removal of 5 bases from V and 7 bases from J, the junction contained 12 bases not matched to a gene. Germline values: CDR1 MRHNA, CDR2 SNTAGT. CDR3 size: 15 residues. CDR3 loop: CASSHLSGTGREQYF. CDR3 nucleotide sequence: TGTGCCAGCAGTCACCTTTCCGGGACAGGGAGGGAGCAGTACTTC.

This clone was counted only a few times. The rearrangement links TRBV28 to TRBJ1-5; D unclear. The CDR3 loop spans 12 amino acids. CDR1 and CDR2 (germline): MDHEN, SYDVKM. V lost 5 bases and J lost 7, with 9 bases in between. The CDR3 DNA reads as TGTGCCAGCAGTACTCCGGGACAGCCCCAGCATTTT. It specifies CASSTPGQPQHF.

This chain uses TRBV7-9 with TRBJ2-1; D possibly corresponds to TRBD2 (6 bases). V dropped 5 bases and J dropped 7 bases, with 18 bases sitting between them. The CDR3 contains 15 residues. From germline, CDR1 is SEHNR and CDR2 FQNEAQ (reference sequence). CDR3 in DNA: TGTGCCAGCAGCCCGGAGGGGACTGCCATAAATGAGCAGTTCTTC. Amino acids: CASSPEGTAINEQFF.

V gene TRBV6-1 combines with J gene TRBJ1-5; tentatively, D is TRBD1 (6 bases). Per the germline V gene, CDR1 is MNHNS and CDR2 is SASEGT. The CDR3 is 17 amino acids. V shed 1 base and J shed 1 base, with 14 bases lying between them. Written as DNA, the CDR3 is TGTGCCAGCAGTGAAGTATTCGCAGGGGTGAGCAATCAGCCCCAGCATTTT. It specifies CASSEVFAGVSNQPQHF.